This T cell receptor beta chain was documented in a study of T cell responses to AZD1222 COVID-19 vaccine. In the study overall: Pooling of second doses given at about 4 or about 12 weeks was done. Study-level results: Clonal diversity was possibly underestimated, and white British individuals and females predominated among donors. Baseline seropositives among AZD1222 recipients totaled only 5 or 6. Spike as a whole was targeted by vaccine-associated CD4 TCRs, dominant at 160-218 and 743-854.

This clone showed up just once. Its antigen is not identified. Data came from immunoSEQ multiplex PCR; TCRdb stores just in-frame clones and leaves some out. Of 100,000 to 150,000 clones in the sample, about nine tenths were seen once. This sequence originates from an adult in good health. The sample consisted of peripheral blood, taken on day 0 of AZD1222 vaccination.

The CDR3 is CASTTTVFQETQYF. The CDR3 DNA is TGTGCCAGCACAACGACAGTATTCCAAGAGACCCAGTACTTC. This chain links TRBV2 with TRBJ2-5; a weak D match, TRBD1 (5 bases). The CDR3 length is 14 residues. In germline, CDR1 is SNHLY, CDR2 FYNNEI. Between the trimmed V and J ends, which lost 7 bases and 1 base, there was a span of 13 bases.